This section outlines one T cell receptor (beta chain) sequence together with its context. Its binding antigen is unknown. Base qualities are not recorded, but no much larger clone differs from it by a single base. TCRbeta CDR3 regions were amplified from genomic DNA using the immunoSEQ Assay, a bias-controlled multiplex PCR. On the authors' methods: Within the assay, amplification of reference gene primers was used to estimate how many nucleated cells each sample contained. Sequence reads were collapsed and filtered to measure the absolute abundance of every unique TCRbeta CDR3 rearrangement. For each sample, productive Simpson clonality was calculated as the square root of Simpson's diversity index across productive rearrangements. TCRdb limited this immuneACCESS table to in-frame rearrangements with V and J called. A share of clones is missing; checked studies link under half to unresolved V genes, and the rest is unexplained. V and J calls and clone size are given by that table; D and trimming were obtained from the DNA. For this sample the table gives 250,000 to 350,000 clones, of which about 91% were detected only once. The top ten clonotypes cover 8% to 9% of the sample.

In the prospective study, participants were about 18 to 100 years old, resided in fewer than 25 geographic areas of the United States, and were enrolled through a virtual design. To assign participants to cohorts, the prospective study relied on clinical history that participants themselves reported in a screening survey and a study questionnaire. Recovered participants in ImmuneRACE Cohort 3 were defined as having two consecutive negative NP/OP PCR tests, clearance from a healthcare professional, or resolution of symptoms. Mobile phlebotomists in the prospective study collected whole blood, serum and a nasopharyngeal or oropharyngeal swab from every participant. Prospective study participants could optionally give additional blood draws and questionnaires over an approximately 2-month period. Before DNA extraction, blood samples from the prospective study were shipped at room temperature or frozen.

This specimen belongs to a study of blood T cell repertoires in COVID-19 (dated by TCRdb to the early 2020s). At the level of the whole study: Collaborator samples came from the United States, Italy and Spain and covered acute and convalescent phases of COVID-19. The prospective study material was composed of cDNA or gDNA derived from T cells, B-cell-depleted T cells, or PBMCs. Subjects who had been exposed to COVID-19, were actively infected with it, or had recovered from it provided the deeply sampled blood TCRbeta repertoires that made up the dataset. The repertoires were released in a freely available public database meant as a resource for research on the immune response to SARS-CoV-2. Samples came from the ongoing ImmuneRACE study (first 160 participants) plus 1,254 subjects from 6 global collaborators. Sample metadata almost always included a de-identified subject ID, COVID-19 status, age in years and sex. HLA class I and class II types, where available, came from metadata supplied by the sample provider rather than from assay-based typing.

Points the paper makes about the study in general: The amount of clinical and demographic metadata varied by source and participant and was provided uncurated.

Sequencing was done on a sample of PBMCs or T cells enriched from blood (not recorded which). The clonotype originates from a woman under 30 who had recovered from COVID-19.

The CDR3 has the sequence CASSETGTYEQYF. In nucleotide form, the sequence is TGTGCCAGCAGTGAGACAGGGACCTACGAGCAGTACTTC. Rearrangement joined TRBV6-1 to TRBJ2-7, and TRBD1 matches 7 of the central bases. Measured from the cysteine to the phenylalanine, the CDR3 is 13 residues long. Of all the DNA, just the CDR3 is kept, 39 bases in frame from base 1. The germline V end is reduced by 3 bases and the J end by 2 bases; junction bases left unmatched: 1. CDR1 and CDR2, looked up from the germline V gene, are MNHNS and SASEGT.